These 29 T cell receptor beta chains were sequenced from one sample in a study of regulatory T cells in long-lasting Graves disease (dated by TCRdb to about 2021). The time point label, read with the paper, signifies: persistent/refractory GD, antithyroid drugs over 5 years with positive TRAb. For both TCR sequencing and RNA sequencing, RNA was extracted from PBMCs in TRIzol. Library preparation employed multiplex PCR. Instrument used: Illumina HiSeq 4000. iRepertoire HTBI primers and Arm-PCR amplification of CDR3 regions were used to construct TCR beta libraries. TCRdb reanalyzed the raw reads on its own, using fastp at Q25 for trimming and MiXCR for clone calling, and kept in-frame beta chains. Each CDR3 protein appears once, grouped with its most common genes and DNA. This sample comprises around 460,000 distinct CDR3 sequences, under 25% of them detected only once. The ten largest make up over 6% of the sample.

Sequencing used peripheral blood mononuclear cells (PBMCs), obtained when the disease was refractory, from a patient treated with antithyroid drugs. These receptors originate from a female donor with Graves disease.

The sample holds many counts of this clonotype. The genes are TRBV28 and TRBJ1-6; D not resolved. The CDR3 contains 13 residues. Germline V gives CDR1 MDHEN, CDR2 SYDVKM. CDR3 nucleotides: TGTGCAGCCGGGAGGTTCTATAATTCACCCCTCCACTTT. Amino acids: CAAGRFYNSPLHF.

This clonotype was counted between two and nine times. The CDR3 loop reads CASSEAVDTQYF. The CDR3 DNA follows: TGTGCCAGCAGTGAGGCGGTAGATACGCAGTATTTT. The chain links TRBV6-1 to TRBJ2-3; D is unresolved. V lost 3 bases, J lost 5 bases, and 6 bases lay in between. The CDR3 covers 12 residues. Germline V lookup: CDR1 MNHNS, CDR2 SASEGT.

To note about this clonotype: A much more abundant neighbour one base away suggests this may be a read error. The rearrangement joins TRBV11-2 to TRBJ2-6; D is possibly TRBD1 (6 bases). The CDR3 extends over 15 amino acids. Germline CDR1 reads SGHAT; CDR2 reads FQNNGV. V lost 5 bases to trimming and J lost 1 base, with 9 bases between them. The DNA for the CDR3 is TGTGCCAGCAGCGCCAGGGGTTCTGGGGCCAACGTCCTGACTTTC. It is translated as CASSARGSGANVLTF.

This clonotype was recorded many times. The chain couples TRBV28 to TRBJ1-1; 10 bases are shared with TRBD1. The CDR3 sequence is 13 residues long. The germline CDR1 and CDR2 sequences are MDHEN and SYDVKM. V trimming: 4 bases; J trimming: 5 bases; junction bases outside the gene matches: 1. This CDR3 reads CASSWTGGTEAFF. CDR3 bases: TGTGCCAGCAGTTGGACAGGGGGAACTGAAGCTTTCTTT.

CDR3 sequence: CASSPGVYYGYTF. CDR3 in DNA: TGTGCCAGCAGCCCCGGGGTTTACTATGGCTACACCTTC. This chain uses TRBV14 with TRBJ1-2, with no clear D. Germline V gene sequence: CDR1 SGHDN, CDR2 FVKESK. V lost 4 bases and J 3 bases, leaving 9 bases between the germline ends. This CDR3 spans 13 amino acids.

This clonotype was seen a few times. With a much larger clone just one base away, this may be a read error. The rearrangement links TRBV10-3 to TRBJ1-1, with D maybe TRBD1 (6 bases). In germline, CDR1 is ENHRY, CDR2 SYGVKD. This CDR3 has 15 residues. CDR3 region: CAISESTGTNTEVFF. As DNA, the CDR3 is TGTGCCATCAGTGAGTCCACAGGGACGAACACTGAAGTTTTCTTT.

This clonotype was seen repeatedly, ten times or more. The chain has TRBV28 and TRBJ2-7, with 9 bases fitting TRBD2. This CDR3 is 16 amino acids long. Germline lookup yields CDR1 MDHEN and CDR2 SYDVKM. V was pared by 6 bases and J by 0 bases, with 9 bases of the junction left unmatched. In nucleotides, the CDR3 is TGTGCCAGCAGCAATAGCGGGAGTACCTTCTCCTACGAGCAGTACTTC. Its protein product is CASSNSGSTFSYEQYF. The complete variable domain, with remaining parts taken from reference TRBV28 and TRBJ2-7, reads DVKVTQSSRYLVKRTGEKVFLECVQDMDHENMFWYRQDPGLGLRLIYFSYDVKMKEKGDIPEGYSVSREKKERFSLILESASTNQTSMYLCASSNSGSTFSYEQYFGPGTRLTVT.

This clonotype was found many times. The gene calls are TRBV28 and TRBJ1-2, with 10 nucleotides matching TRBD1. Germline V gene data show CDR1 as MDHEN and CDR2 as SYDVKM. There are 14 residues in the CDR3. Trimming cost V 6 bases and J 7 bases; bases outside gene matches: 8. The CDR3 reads CASRTRQGASGYTF. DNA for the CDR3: TGTGCCAGCAGGACCCGACAGGGGGCGTCTGGCTACACCTTC.

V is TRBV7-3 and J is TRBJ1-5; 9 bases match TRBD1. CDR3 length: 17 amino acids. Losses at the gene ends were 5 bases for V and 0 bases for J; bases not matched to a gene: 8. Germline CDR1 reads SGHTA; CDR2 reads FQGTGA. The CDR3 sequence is CASSTLGQGYSNQPQHF. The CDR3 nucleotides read TGTGCCAGCAGCACCTTGGGACAGGGATATAGCAATCAGCCCCAGCATTTT. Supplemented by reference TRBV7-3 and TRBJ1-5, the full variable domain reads GAGVSQTPSNKVTEKGKYVELRCDPISGHTALYWYRQSLGQGPEFLIYFQGTGAADDSGLPNDRFFAVRPEGSVSTLKIQRTERGDSAVYLCASSTLGQGYSNQPQHFGDGTRLSIL.

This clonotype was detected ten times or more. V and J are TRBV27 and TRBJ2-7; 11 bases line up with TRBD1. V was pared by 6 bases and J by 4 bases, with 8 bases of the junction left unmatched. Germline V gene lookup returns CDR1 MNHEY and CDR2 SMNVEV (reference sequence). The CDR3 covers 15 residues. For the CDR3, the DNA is TGTGCCAGCAGAACTCGGACAGGGGGCTCGTACGAGCAGTACTTC. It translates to CASRTRTGGSYEQYF.

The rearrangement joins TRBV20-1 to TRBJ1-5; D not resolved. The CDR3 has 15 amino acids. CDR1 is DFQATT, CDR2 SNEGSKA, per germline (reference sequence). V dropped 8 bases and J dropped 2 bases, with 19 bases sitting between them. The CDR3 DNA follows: TGCAGTATTAGCCACGGCCCTACGGGCAATCAGCCCCAGCATTTT. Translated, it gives CSISHGPTGNQPQHF.

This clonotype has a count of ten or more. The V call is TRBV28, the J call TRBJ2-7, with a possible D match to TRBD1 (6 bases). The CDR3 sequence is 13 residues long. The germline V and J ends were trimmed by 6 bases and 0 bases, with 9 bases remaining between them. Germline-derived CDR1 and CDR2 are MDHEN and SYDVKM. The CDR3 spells CASSSTGSYEQYF. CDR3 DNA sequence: TGTGCCAGCAGCTCGACAGGCTCCTACGAGCAGTACTTC.

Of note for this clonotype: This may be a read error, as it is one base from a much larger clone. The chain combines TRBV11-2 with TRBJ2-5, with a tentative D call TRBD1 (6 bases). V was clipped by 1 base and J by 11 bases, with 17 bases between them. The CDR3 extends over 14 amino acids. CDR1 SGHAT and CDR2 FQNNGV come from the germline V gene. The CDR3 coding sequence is TGTGCCAGCAGCTTAGTCACGGACAGCCTTAGTCAGTACTTC. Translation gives CASSLVTDSLSQYF.

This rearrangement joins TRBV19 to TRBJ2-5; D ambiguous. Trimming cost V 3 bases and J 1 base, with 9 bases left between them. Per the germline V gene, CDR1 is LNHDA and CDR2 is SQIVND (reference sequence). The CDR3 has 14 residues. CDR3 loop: CASSIGTTQETQYF. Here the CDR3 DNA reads TGTGCCAGTAGTATCGGCACTACCCAAGAGACCCAGTACTTC.

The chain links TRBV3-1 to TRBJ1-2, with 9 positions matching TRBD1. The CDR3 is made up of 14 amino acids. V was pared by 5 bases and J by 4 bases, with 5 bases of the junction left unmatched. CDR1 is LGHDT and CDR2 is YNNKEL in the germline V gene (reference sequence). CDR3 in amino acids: CASSYGQGSYGYTF. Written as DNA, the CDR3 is TGTGCCAGCAGCTATGGACAGGGGAGCTATGGCTACACCTTC. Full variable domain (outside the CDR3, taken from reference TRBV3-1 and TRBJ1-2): DTAVSQTPKYLVTQMGNDKSIKCEQNLGHDTMYWYKQDSKKFLKIMFSYNNKELIINETVPNRFSPKSPDKAHLNLHINSLELGDSAVYFCASSYGQGSYGYTFGSGTRLTVV.

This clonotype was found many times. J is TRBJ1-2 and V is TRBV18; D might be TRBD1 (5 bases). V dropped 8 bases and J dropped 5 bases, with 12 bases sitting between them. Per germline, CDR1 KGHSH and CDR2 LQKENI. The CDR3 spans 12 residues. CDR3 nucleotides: TGTGCCAGCAGTGACAGCTTATATGGCTACACCTTC. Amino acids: CASSDSLYGYTF.

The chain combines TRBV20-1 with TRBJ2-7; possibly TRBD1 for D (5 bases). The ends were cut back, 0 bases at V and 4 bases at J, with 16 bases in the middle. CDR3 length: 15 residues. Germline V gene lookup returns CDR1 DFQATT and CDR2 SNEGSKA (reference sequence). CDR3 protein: CSARDQGRARYEQYF. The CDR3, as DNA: TGCAGTGCTAGAGATCAAGGCAGGGCAAGGTACGAGCAGTACTTC.

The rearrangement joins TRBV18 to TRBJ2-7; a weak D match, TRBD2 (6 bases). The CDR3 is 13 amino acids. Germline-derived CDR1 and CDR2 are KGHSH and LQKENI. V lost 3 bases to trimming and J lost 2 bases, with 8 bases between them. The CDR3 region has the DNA TGTGCCAGCTCACCGGGGACTCCCTACGAGCAGTACTTC. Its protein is CASSPGTPYEQYF.

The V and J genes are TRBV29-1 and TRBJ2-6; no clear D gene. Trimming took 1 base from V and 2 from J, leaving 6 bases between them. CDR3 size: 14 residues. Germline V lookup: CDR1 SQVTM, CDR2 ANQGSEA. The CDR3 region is CSVEVQPGANVLTF. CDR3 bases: TGCAGCGTTGAAGTCCAGCCTGGGGCCAACGTCCTGACTTTC.

CDR3 protein: CASSHRVGMSNQPQHF. DNA of the CDR3: TGTGCCAGCAGCCACAGAGTCGGGATGAGCAATCAGCCCCAGCATTTT. The rearrangement links TRBV27 to TRBJ1-5, with D uncertain. The CDR3 is made up of 16 amino acids. The V gene's germline CDR1 is MNHEY and CDR2 SMNVEV (reference sequence). V was trimmed by 6 bases and J by 1 base, leaving 16 bases between them.

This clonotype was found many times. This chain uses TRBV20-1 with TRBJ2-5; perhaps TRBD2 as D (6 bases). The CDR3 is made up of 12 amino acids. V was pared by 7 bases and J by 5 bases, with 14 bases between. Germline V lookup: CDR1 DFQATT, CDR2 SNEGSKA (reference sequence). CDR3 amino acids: CSVSLRGETQYF. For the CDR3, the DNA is TGCAGTGTATCCCTACGGGGGGAGACCCAGTACTTC.

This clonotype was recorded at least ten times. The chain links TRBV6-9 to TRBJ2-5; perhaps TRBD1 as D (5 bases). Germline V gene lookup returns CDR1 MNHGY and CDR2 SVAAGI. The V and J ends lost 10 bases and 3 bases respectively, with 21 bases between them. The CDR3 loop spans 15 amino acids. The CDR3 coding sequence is TGTGCCACCGCGCGGTTAAGGGGATCCGAAGAGACCCAGTACTTC. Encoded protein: CATARLRGSEETQYF.

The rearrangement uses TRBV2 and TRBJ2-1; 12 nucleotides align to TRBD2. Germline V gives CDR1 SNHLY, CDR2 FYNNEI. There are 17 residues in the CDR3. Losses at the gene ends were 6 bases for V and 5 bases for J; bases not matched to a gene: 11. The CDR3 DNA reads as TGTGCCAGCAGACTACTAGCGGGGGGTTTGATCGACAATGAGCAGTTCTTC. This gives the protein CASRLLAGGLIDNEQFF.

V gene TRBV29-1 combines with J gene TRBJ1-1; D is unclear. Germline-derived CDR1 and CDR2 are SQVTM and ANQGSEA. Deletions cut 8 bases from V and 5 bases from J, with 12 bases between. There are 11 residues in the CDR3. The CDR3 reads CSFSFGTEAFF. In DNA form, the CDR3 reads TGCAGCTTCAGTTTCGGGACTGAAGCTTTCTTT. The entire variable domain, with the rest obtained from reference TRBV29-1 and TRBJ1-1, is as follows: SAVISQKPSRDICQRGTSLTIQCQVDSQVTMMFWYRQQPGQSLTLIATANQGSEATYESGFVIDKFPISRPNLTFSTLTVSNMSPEDSSIYLCSFSFGTEAFFGQGTRLTVV.

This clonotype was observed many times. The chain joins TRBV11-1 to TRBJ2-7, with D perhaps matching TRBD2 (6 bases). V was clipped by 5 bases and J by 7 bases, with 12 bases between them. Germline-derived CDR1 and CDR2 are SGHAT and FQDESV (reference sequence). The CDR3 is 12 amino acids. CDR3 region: CASSQMGTEQYF. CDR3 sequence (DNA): TGTGCCAGCAGCCAGATGGGGACTGAGCAGTACTTC.

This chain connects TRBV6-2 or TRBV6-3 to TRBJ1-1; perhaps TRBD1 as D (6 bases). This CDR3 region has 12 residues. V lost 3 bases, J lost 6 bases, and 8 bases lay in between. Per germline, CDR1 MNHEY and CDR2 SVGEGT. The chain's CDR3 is CASSYGQSEAFF. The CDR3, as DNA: TGTGCCAGCAGTTATGGACAGTCTGAAGCTTTCTTT.

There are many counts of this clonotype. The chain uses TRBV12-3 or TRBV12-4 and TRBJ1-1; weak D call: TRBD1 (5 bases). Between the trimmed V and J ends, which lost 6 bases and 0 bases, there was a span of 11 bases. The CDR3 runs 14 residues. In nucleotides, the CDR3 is TGTGCCAGCAGCTTCAAGGGGTTGAACACTGAAGCTTTCTTT. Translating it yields CASSFKGLNTEAFF.

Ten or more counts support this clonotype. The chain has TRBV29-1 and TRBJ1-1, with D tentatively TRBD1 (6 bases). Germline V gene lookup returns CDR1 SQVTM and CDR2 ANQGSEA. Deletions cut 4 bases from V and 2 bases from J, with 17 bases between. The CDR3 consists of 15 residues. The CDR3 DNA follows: TGCAGCGTTGTTTTACGACAGGCAGCCAACACTGAAGCTTTCTTT. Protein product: CSVVLRQAANTEAFF.

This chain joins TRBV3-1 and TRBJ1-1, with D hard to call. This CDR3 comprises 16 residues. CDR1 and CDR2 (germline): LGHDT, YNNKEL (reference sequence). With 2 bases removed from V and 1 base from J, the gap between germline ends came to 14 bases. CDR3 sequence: CASSQRAVHGNTEAFF. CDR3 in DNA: TGTGCCAGCAGCCAAAGGGCGGTCCATGGGAACACTGAAGCTTTCTTT.